This T cell receptor beta chain stems from a study of shared clonotypes between healthy human individuals. TCRdb keeps only in-frame clones here, not all; method: immunoSEQ multiplex PCR. The sample carries 950,000 to 1,300,000 clones, 60% to 80% recorded once. Germline V gives CDR1 SGHVS, CDR2 FQNEAQ. V trimming: 4 bases; J trimming: 3 bases; junction bases outside the gene matches: 5. This CDR3 region has 16 residues. The V gene is TRBV7-8, the J gene TRBJ2-6, with TRBD2 identical over 8 bases. The material sequenced was memory CD4+ T cells sorted from blood. As for subset: CD45RA-negative fraction. The origin of this receptor is a man between 18 and 35 years old in good health. CDR3 amino acids: CASSSTGGLGANVLTF. CDR3 nucleotide sequence: TGTGCCAGCAGCTCGACGGGAGGGCTTGGGGCCAACGTCCTGACTTTC.